Listed below are T cell receptor beta chains from one sample, sequenced in a study of blood T cell repertoires in COVID-19. The repertoire was sequenced with immunoSEQ multiplex PCR; TCRdb's copy has only in-frame clones and lacks some. The sample records 140,000 or so clones, around 91% being singletons. Sequenced sample: peripheral blood. Receptor source: a woman aged 55-70 years with active COVID-19. Both conserved end residues are part of each CDR3. Fields, in order: V gene, clone size, D gene, J gene, CDR3 DNA, CDR3 protein. A D gene is named only where the DNA matches it firmly. Rows give clone size only sometimes, using once, few, many, or a class for an expanded clone.

V: TRBV12-3/TRBV12-4; size: .; D: TRBD1; J: TRBJ2-5; DNA: TGTGCCAGCGGTACAGGGGTCCAAGAGACCCAGTACTTC; CDR3: CASGTGVQETQYF
V: TRBV7-9; size: .; D: .; J: TRBJ2-7; DNA: TGTGCCAGCAGCTTAGAGTCCTTCCCAGGGGCCAGCTACGAGCAGTACTTC; CDR3: CASSLESFPGASYEQYF
V: TRBV6-2/TRBV6-3; size: .; D: .; J: TRBJ1-5; DNA: TGTGCCAGCAGTTACCAAGGTACGGGGGGTCAGCCCCAGCATTTT; CDR3: CASSYQGTGGQPQHF
V: TRBV3-1/TRBV3-2; size: .; D: TRBD1; J: TRBJ1-3; DNA: TGTGCCAGCAGCCAGGGGGGACAGGGGGTCTCCGGAAACACCATATATTTT; CDR3: CASSQGGQGVSGNTIYF
V: TRBV20-1; size: .; D: .; J: TRBJ1-1; DNA: TGCAGTGCTAGTCCAGCAGGGTTCGCTGAAGCTTTCTTT; CDR3: CSASPAGFAEAFF
V: TRBV19; size: .; D: TRBD1; J: TRBJ1-2; DNA: TGTGCCAGTAGCTTCCCCGACAGGGCAAACTATGGCTACACCTTC; CDR3: CASSFPDRANYGYTF
V: TRBV2; size: .; D: .; J: TRBJ1-1; DNA: TGTGCCAGCAGAGCGGGGATGAACACTGAAGCTTTCTTT; CDR3: CASRAGMNTEAFF
V: TRBV4-2; size: .; D: .; J: TRBJ1-1; DNA: TGTGCCAGCAGCCAAGATTCAGGGGTGTACACTGAAGCTTTCTTT; CDR3: CASSQDSGVYTEAFF
V: TRBV4-1; size: .; D: TRBD2; J: TRBJ2-7; DNA: TGCGCCAGCAGCCAATCCACTAGCGGGAGGCCCCGCTACGAGCAGTACTTC; CDR3: CASSQSTSGRPRYEQYF
V: TRBV28; size: once; D: TRBD1; J: TRBJ1-5; DNA: TGTGCCAGCAACAGGGGACCCCTTAGCAATCAGCCCCAGCATTTT; CDR3: CASNRGPLSNQPQHF
V: TRBV28; size: .; D: .; J: TRBJ2-1; DNA: TGTGCCAGCAGTTTACCCCCCGACTATCCAAACTACAATGAGCAGTTCTTC; CDR3: CASSLPPDYPNYNEQFF
V: TRBV19; size: .; D: TRBD2; J: TRBJ2-1; DNA: TGTGCCAGTAGACTAGCGGGAGGGGTCGAGCAGTTCTTC; CDR3: CASRLAGGVEQFF
V: TRBV19; size: .; D: TRBD2; J: TRBJ2-1; DNA: TGTGCCAGTAGTATATCGAGCGGGAACTACAATGAGCAGTTCTTC; CDR3: CASSISSGNYNEQFF
V: TRBV6-5; size: .; D: TRBD1; J: TRBJ2-7; DNA: TGTGCCAGCAGAAGGCAGGGGGCCAGTGAGCAGTACTTC; CDR3: CASRRQGASEQYF
V: TRBV6-5; size: .; D: TRBD1; J: TRBJ1-4; DNA: TGTGCCAGCACCCCGGGACAGGGCAATGAAAAACTGTTTTTT; CDR3: CASTPGQGNEKLFF
V: TRBV28; size: .; D: .; J: TRBJ2-7; DNA: TGTGCCAGCAGTTCTACCCTGGGGGCAGACGAGCAGTACTTC; CDR3: CASSSTLGADEQYF
V: TRBV6-2/TRBV6-3; size: .; D: .; J: TRBJ2-1; DNA: TGTGCCAGCAGCCCAAGATGGAGCGCGCAACCCTACAATGAGCAGTTCTTC; CDR3: CASSPRWSAQPYNEQFF
V: TRBV27; size: .; D: TRBD1; J: TRBJ1-6; DNA: TGTGCCAGCAGTGGGGACAGGGGGGTTTCACCCCTCCACTTT; CDR3: CASSGDRGVSPLHF
V: TRBV5-6; size: .; D: TRBD2; J: TRBJ2-7; DNA: TGTGCCAGCAGCTTAGGGACTAGCGGGACCTACCACTACGAGCAGTACTTC; CDR3: CASSLGTSGTYHYEQYF
V: TRBV9; size: .; D: .; J: TRBJ2-1; DNA: TGTGCCAGCAGCGTAGAGGCGGCGGGCAATGAGCAGTTCTTC; CDR3: CASSVEAAGNEQFF
V: TRBV5-4; size: .; D: TRBD1; J: TRBJ1-1; DNA: TGTGCCAGCAACAGGGACAGCATGAACACTGAAGCTTTCTTT; CDR3: CASNRDSMNTEAFF
V: TRBV7-2; size: .; D: .; J: TRBJ2-2; DNA: TGTGCCAGCAGCTTCGGAGTACCCGGGGAGCTGTTTTTT; CDR3: CASSFGVPGELFF
V: TRBV7-8; size: .; D: .; J: TRBJ2-3; DNA: TGTGCCAGCAGCTCGTACACAGATACGCAGTATTTT; CDR3: CASSSYTDTQYF
V: TRBV5-1; size: .; D: TRBD1; J: TRBJ1-1; DNA: TGCGCCAGCAGCTTGGCCCTTGGACAGGACGAAGCTTTCTTT; CDR3: CASSLALGQDEAFF
V: TRBV13; size: once; D: TRBD1; J: TRBJ2-3; DNA: TGTGCCAGCAGCCCAAACAGGGGCATCCGCACAGATACGCAGTATTTT; CDR3: CASSPNRGIRTDTQYF
V: TRBV5-1; size: .; D: TRBD2; J: TRBJ2-1; DNA: TGCGCCAGCAGCTTCCCCGGACTAGCGGGAGGAAGGTCCTACAATGAGCAGTTCTTC; CDR3: CASSFPGLAGGRSYNEQFF
V: TRBV11-2; size: .; D: .; J: TRBJ1-6; DNA: TGTGCCAGCAGCTTAGGGCACAGTAATAATTCACCCCTCCACTTT; CDR3: CASSLGHSNNSPLHF
V: TRBV18; size: .; D: TRBD1; J: TRBJ1-2; DNA: TGTGCCAGCTCACTGGGTAACCCAGGGGGATCAATTGGCTACACCTTC; CDR3: CASSLGNPGGSIGYTF
V: TRBV27; size: .; D: TRBD2; J: TRBJ2-7; DNA: TGTGCCAGCAGTTACTCCAGCGGGAGAAAGTACGAGCAGTACTTC; CDR3: CASSYSSGRKYEQYF
V: TRBV5-1; size: .; D: .; J: TRBJ2-1; DNA: TGCGCCAGCAGAATTGTACGGGGGGCATACAATGAGCAGTTCTTC; CDR3: CASRIVRGAYNEQFF
V: TRBV7-9; size: .; D: .; J: TRBJ1-1; DNA: TGTGCCAGCAGCGAAGTCATCCTGGACAGGAACACTGAAGCTTTCTTT; CDR3: CASSEVILDRNTEAFF
V: TRBV7-8; size: .; D: TRBD2; J: TRBJ2-3; DNA: TGTGCCAGCAGCTTAGCCGAACTAGCGGCTAGCACAGATACGCAGTATTTT; CDR3: CASSLAELAASTDTQYF
V: TRBV4-2; size: .; D: .; J: TRBJ2-3; DNA: TGTGCCAGCAGCCAACCATTGACTTCTATGGATACGCAGTATTTT; CDR3: CASSQPLTSMDTQYF